This is a list of T cell receptor beta chains from one sample in a study of T cells in Graves' hyperthyroidism and ophthalmopathy. TCRdb itself ran the multiplex PCR reads through MiXCR, one entry per CDR3 protein. The sample has about 420,000 distinct CDR3 sequences, roughly an eighth seen once. Sequenced input: blood. All receptors come from a young woman with Graves' hyperthyroidism. CDR3s include the opening cysteine and the closing phenylalanine or tryptophan. D genes are given only for firm matches. Size is omitted from some rows. Given values are once, few, many or a class for expanded clones.

TRBD1 15 TRBJ2-7 NA TRBV24-1 CATSDAGTGLIEQYF TGTGCCACCAGTGATGCCGGGACAGGGTTAATCGAGCAGTACTTC
NA 14 TRBJ1-4 few TRBV5-4 CASSLVDRPEKLFF TGTGCCAGCAGCTTGGTGGACCGTCCTGAAAAACTGTTTTTT
NA 12 TRBJ1-3 NA TRBV7-9 CASSLLEYTIYF TGTGCCAGCAGCCTCTTGGAGTACACCATATATTTT
NA 15 TRBJ2-3 few TRBV20-1 CSASGVGGVLDTQYF TGCAGTGCTAGTGGGGTTGGGGGAGTCTTGGATACGCAGTATTTT
NA 14 TRBJ1-5 few TRBV10-2 CASSESLQYQAQHF TGCGCCAGCAGTGAGTCTTTGCAGTATCAGGCCCAGCATTTT
TRBD1 14 TRBJ1-2 NA TRBV6-5 CASSYQDRGYGYTF TGTGCCAGCAGTTACCAGGACAGGGGCTATGGCTACACCTTC
NA 14 TRBJ1-2 many TRBV7-8 CASSLARASYGYTF TGTGCCAGCAGCTTAGCGCGCGCCTCATATGGCTACACCTTC
NA 15 TRBJ1-5 few TRBV6-2/TRBV6-3 CASSYSGSGSQPQHF TGTGCCAGCAGTTACTCGGGGTCGGGGAGTCAGCCCCAGCATTTT
TRBD1 15 TRBJ2-7 few TRBV7-2 CASSPRTGVEVEQYF TGTGCCAGCAGCCCGCGGACAGGGGTTGAGGTCGAGCAGTACTTC
TRBD2 16 TRBJ2-7 NA TRBV4-3 CASSQDHSSGRYEQYF TGCGCCAGCAGCCAAGACCACTCGAGCGGGAGATACGAGCAGTACTTC
NA 16 TRBJ2-1 many TRBV5-1 CASSLRLNRGNNEQFF TGCGCCAGCAGCTTGCGCTTAAATCGGGGAAACAATGAGCAGTTCTTC
NA 12 TRBJ2-3 many TRBV28 CASSYQRDTQYF TGTGCCAGCAGCTATCAGAGGGATACGCAGTATTTT
NA 14 TRBJ1-5 many TRBV27 CATKGGIGNQPQHF TGTGCCACCAAAGGGGGGATTGGCAATCAGCCCCAGCATTTT
TRBD1 17 TRBJ2-6 few TRBV15 CATSIRQGRTGANVLTF TGTGCCACCAGCATAAGACAGGGGAGGACTGGGGCCAACGTCCTGACTTTC
NA 14 TRBJ2-7 NA TRBV7-2 CASSKETGSYEQYF TGTGCCAGCAGCAAAGAGACAGGATCCTACGAGCAGTACTTC
NA 13 TRBJ1-5 many TRBV13 CASSLERNQPQHF TGTGCCAGCAGCTTAGAGCGCAATCAGCCCCAGCATTTT
NA 15 TRBJ1-5 many TRBV6-1 CASSLDGYSNQPQHF TGTGCCAGCAGCCTGGACGGTTATAGCAATCAGCCCCAGCATTTT
NA 15 TRBJ2-1 NA TRBV9 CASSVAEVVVEEQFF TGTGCCAGCAGCGTAGCAGAGGTGGTAGTGGAAGAGCAGTTCTTC
NA 13 TRBJ1-2 many TRBV29-1 CSVDWSENYGYTF TGCAGCGTTGATTGGTCTGAGAACTATGGCTACACCTTC
NA 14 TRBJ2-7 few TRBV19 CASSTSLGPYEQYF TGTGCCAGTAGCACTTCTCTAGGACCCTACGAGCAGTACTTC
TRBD1 14 TRBJ1-1 many TRBV18 CASSQPGQGTEAFF TGTGCCAGCTCACAGCCGGGACAGGGCACTGAAGCTTTCTTT
TRBD2 14 TRBJ2-1 few TRBV19 CASKREGRVDEQFF TGTGCCAGCAAGCGGGAGGGGAGGGTGGATGAGCAGTTCTTC
TRBD1 14 TRBJ2-7 many TRBV28 CASSFAGQGTEQYF TGTGCCAGCAGTTTTGCCGGACAGGGGACCGAGCAGTACTTC
TRBD1 12 TRBJ2-1 NA TRBV20-1 CSVDRGGNEQFF TGCAGTGTGGACAGGGGTGGCAATGAGCAGTTCTTC
NA 15 TRBJ2-2 NA TRBV6-4 CASSAQQGNTGELFF TGTGCCAGCAGTGCTCAACAGGGGAACACCGGGGAGCTGTTTTTT
TRBD2 15 TRBJ2-7 NA TRBV10-3 CAISERSGRAGEQYF TGTGCCATCAGTGAGCGGAGCGGGAGGGCCGGGGAGCAGTACTTC
TRBD1 15 TRBJ2-7 NA TRBV10-3 CAISESGQGTHEQYF TGTGCCATCAGTGAGTCGGGACAGGGTACGCACGAGCAGTACTTC
NA 14 TRBJ2-3 NA TRBV9 CASSGSTGPDTQYF TGTGCCAGCAGCGGATCGACAGGCCCAGATACGCAGTATTTT
NA 15 TRBJ2-1 few TRBV7-9 CASSPPYSYYNEQFF TGTGCCAGCAGCCCACCCTATTCCTACTACAATGAGCAGTTCTTC
NA 14 TRBJ1-5 NA TRBV28 CASPLGGGNQPQHF TGTGCCAGTCCCTTAGGAGGGGGTAATCAGCCCCAGCATTTT
TRBD2 19 TRBJ2-2 many TRBV28 CASSFDRGLAGGDTGELFF TGTGCCAGCAGTTTCGACCGGGGACTAGCGGGAGGGGACACCGGGGAGCTGTTTTTT
NA 16 TRBJ2-1 many TRBV27 CASSPSRAARGNEQFF TGTGCCAGCAGTCCCTCAAGAGCGGCTCGGGGCAATGAGCAGTTCTTC
NA 14 TRBJ1-2 many TRBV20-1 CSASPGGVKYGYTF TGCAGTGCTAGCCCCGGGGGGGTTAAGTATGGCTACACCTTC
NA 14 TRBJ2-7 many TRBV5-1 CASSPTRTYYEQYF TGCGCCAGCAGCCCGACTAGGACATACTACGAGCAGTACTTC
TRBD1 15 TRBJ1-6 NA TRBV28 CASSGRDRVASPLHF TGTGCCAGCAGTGGCCGGGACAGGGTTGCTTCACCCCTCCACTTT
NA 14 TRBJ2-7 many TRBV3-1 CASSHPDGSYEQYF TGTGCCAGCAGCCACCCTGACGGGAGCTACGAGCAGTACTTC
NA 19 TRBJ2-1 few TRBV20-1 CSARDPQEDTGIAYNEQFF TGCAGTGCTAGAGATCCCCAGGAGGATACGGGAATCGCCTACAATGAGCAGTTCTTC
TRBD1 15 TRBJ2-7 NA TRBV4-1 CASSQGDRGLSQQYF TGCGCCAGCAGCCAAGGGGACAGGGGCCTTTCGCAGCAGTACTTC
NA 18 TRBJ1-5 few TRBV6-1 CASSHLKGGGGGNQPQHF TGTGCCAGCAGTCACCTGAAGGGAGGCGGGGGAGGCAATCAGCCCCAGCATTTT
TRBD2 14 TRBJ2-5 NA TRBV20-1 CSARLAGGYETQYF TGCAGTGCTAGATTAGCGGGAGGTTACGAGACCCAGTACTTC
TRBD1 15 TRBJ1-3 few TRBV5-1 CASSPDRAAGNTIYF TGCGCCAGCAGCCCGGACAGGGCCGCTGGAAACACCATATATTTT
TRBD2 15 TRBJ2-5 many TRBV7-2 CASSGLASTQETQYF TGTGCCAGCAGCGGACTAGCGAGTACACAAGAGACCCAGTACTTC
NA 14 TRBJ2-1 many TRBV7-2 CASSLGTEYNEQFF TGTGCCAGCAGCTTAGGGACAGAGTACAATGAGCAGTTCTTC
NA 14 TRBJ2-7 many TRBV20-1 CSARDTSISYEQYF TGCAGTGCTAGAGACACCTCGATCTCCTACGAGCAGTACTTC
NA 13 TRBJ2-2 NA TRBV29-1 CSAKDSYTGELFF TGCAGCGCGAAGGACTCGTACACCGGGGAGCTGTTTTTT
NA 12 TRBJ2-5 many TRBV12-3/TRBV12-4 CASSQQPATQYF TGTGCCAGCAGCCAACAACCAGCTACCCAGTACTTC
NA 14 TRBJ2-5 NA TRBV5-1 CASSLVGAQETQYF TGCGCCAGCAGCTTGGTAGGGGCTCAAGAGACCCAGTACTTC
TRBD1 14 TRBJ1-2 few TRBV19 CASSRADRVAGYTF TGTGCCAGTAGTAGGGCGGACAGGGTTGCTGGCTACACCTTC
NA 17 TRBJ1-1 many TRBV27 CASTTFRVGGGLDEAFF TGTGCCAGCACAACATTTAGGGTCGGTGGGGGGCTTGACGAAGCTTTCTTT
NA 16 TRBJ1-6 few TRBV7-8 CASSLVSEGRNSPLHF TGTGCCAGCAGCTTAGTTTCTGAGGGGCGGAATTCACCCCTCCACTTT
NA 12 TRBJ1-1 many TRBV28 CASNLRGGEAFF TGTGCCAGCAACCTGAGGGGGGGTGAAGCTTTCTTT
NA 15 TRBJ2-7 few TRBV5-6 CASSSRLGSSYEQYF TGTGCCAGCAGCTCCAGGCTGGGAAGCTCCTACGAGCAGTACTTC